Each of the 23 T cell receptor beta chains below was sequenced from the same sample in a study of shared clonotypes between healthy human individuals. Method: immunoSEQ multiplex PCR; TCRdb's copy keeps in-frame clones and lacks some. This sample has approximately 1.1 million clones; 78% occur once, and the top ten carry more than 0.45%. Sequencing was done on a sample of memory CD4+ T cells from PBMCs. Subset: CD45RA-negative fraction. The receptors stem from a man in his late teens or twenties in good health. Some clones in this sample may be carry-over from other donors' samples.

The chain employs TRBV28 and TRBJ2-7, with 8 positions matching TRBD2. V was pared by 10 bases and J by 4 bases, with 9 bases of the junction left unmatched. The CDR3 sequence is 13 residues long. Germline V gene lookup returns CDR1 MDHEN and CDR2 SYDVKM. The CDR3 DNA follows: TGTGCCACCCGGGGGGGTGGAGAGTACGAGCAGTACTTC. Protein product: CATRGGGEYEQYF. Full variable domain (missing parts from reference TRBV28 and TRBJ2-7): DVKVTQSSRYLVKRTGEKVFLECVQDMDHENMFWYRQDPGLGLRLIYFSYDVKMKEKGDIPEGYSVSREKKERFSLILESASTNQTSMYLCATRGGGEYEQYFGPGTRLTVT.

This clone was picked up a small number of times. The chain joins TRBV15 to TRBJ1-3; no reliable D call. CDR1 is LNHNV and CDR2 is YYDKDF in the germline V gene (reference sequence). The CDR3 covers 15 residues. Trimming left V 2 bases short and J 0 bases short, with 8 bases between. The DNA for the CDR3 is TGTGCCACCAGCAGATCTTCAACCTCTGGAAACACCATATATTTT. It codes for CATSRSSTSGNTIYF. The whole variable domain, remainder taken from reference TRBV15 and TRBJ1-3, is DAMVIQNPRYQVTQFGKPVTLSCSQTLNHNVMYWYQQKSSQAPKLLFHYYDKDFNNEADTPDNFQSRRPNTSFCFLDIRSPGLGDTAMYLCATSRSSTSGNTIYFGEGSWLTVV.

The chain joins TRBV7-3 to TRBJ2-1, with D possibly TRBD2 on 5 matching bases. Germline V CDR1 and CDR2: SGHTA, FQGTGA. The CDR3 is made up of 12 amino acids. V was shortened by 4 bases and J by 9 bases, with 10 bases between the two germline ends. In nucleotides, the CDR3 is TGTGCCAGCAGCTACGGACTCGGTGAGCAGTTCTTC. Translated: CASSYGLGEQFF.

CDR3 coding DNA: TGTGCCAGCAGTAACTTTTGTCCATCCGGGACAGGGGTTTCCTACGAGCAGTACTTC. This sequence encodes CASSNFCPSGTGVSYEQYF. The gene calls are TRBV21-1 and TRBJ2-7; the tabulated D call, TRBD1, remains unverified against the DNA. TRBV21-1 is a pseudogene segment. The CDR3 has 19 amino acids.

The chain uses TRBV7-2 and TRBJ1-2; D call uncertain. Trimming removed 2 bases at V and 7 bases at J, with 14 bases between. The CDR3 runs 14 residues. Germline CDR1 SGHTA, CDR2 FQGNSA. CDR3 in amino acids: CASSLTGRSGGYTF. CDR3 in DNA: TGTGCCAGCAGCTTAACCGGGAGGTCAGGTGGCTACACCTTC.

V gene TRBV7-2 combines with J gene TRBJ2-7, with 9 nucleotides matching TRBD2. Germline V gene sequence: CDR1 SGHTA, CDR2 FQGNSA. CDR3 size: 14 residues. V was pared by 5 bases and J by 6 bases, with 8 bases of the junction left unmatched. The CDR3 protein is CASSLSGSSLEQYF. Written as DNA, the CDR3 is TGTGCCAGCAGCCTTAGCGGGAGCTCCCTCGAGCAGTACTTC.

This clone was seen a single time. The chain couples TRBV5-5 to TRBJ1-5; maybe TRBD1 (6 bases). Germline values: CDR1 SGHKS, CDR2 YYEKEE (reference sequence). This CDR3 spans 14 amino acids. V was cut by 0 bases and J by 6 bases, with 10 bases left in between. CDR3 region: CASSLGGGSQPQHF. The CDR3 nucleotides are TGTGCCAGCAGCTTGGGAGGGGGGAGTCAGCCCCAGCATTTT.

The chain recombines TRBV29-1 with TRBJ1-2; 9 nucleotides line up with TRBD1. V shed 6 bases and J 5 bases; nucleotides not matched to a gene: 7. The CDR3 consists of 13 residues. Germline values: CDR1 SQVTM, CDR2 ANQGSEA. The CDR3 DNA follows: TGCAGCGTCACCGGGACAGGGATGTATGGCTACACCTTC. Encoded protein: CSVTGTGMYGYTF. The variable domain in full, completed from reference TRBV29-1 and TRBJ1-2, reads SAVISQKPSRDICQRGTSLTIQCQVDSQVTMMFWYRQQPGQSLTLIATANQGSEATYESGFVIDKFPISRPNLTFSTLTVSNMSPEDSSIYLCSVTGTGMYGYTFGSGTRLTVV.

This clone showed up just once. The rearrangement uses TRBV7-9 and TRBJ2-1, with 7 bases identical to TRBD2. Germline V lookup: CDR1 SEHNR, CDR2 FQNEAQ (reference sequence). V shed 7 bases and J 6 bases; nucleotides not matched to a gene: 15. The CDR3 totals 16 residues. The CDR3 coding sequence is TGTGCCAGCACCTTCCGGGGGGAACGACCTGCCAATGAGCAGTTCTTC. Translated, it gives CASTFRGERPANEQFF.

J is TRBJ1-4 and V is TRBV18, with TRBD1 matching 9 bases. CDR1 and CDR2 (germline): KGHSH, LQKENI. The CDR3 contains 20 residues. The V gene end was trimmed by 3 bases and the J gene end by 0 bases; junction bases not matched to a gene: 14. This chain's CDR3 is CASSPTGGFWRSATNEKLFF. The CDR3, as DNA: TGTGCCAGCTCACCGACAGGGGGGTTTTGGCGATCGGCAACTAATGAAAAACTGTTTTTT.

The rearrangement joins TRBV5-1 to TRBJ2-7; the match to TRBD1 covers 8 bases. Germline loops: CDR1 SGHRS, CDR2 YFSETQ. Unmatched junction bases numbered 9, after V lost 4 bases and J lost 3 bases. The CDR3 extends over 15 amino acids. The DNA of the CDR3 is TGCGCCAGCAGCGGGCGGACAGGGATTTACTACGAGCAGTACTTC. Its protein product is CASSGRTGIYYEQYF.

The chain combines TRBV7-8 with TRBJ1-1; D ambiguous. Between the trimmed V and J ends, which lost 7 bases and 5 bases, there was a span of 11 bases. The CDR3 totals 12 residues. Per germline, CDR1 SGHVS and CDR2 FQNEAQ. CDR3 amino acids: CASTPSGTEAFF. In DNA, the CDR3 is TGTGCCAGCACCCCCTCGGGAACTGAAGCTTTCTTT.

As to this clone: Its ends do not fully match the called genes, so a read error is possible. The V gene is TRBV6-1, the J gene TRBJ2-1; TRBD1 agrees at 9 bases. Germline V gene sequence: CDR1 MNHNS, CDR2 SASEGT. CDR3 length: 15 amino acids. The CDR3 DNA follows: TGTGCCAGCAGTGCGGCGGGACAGGGCTACGATGAGCAGTTCTTC. It yields the protein CASSAAGQGYDEQFF.

This clone was recorded a few times. This chain joins TRBV11-2 and TRBJ1-2, with 8 nucleotides matching TRBD1. The V segment lost 5 bases and the J segment 2 bases; nucleotides outside the gene matches: 4. CDR3 length equals 14 residues. Germline V lookup: CDR1 SGHAT, CDR2 FQNNGV. The CDR3 nucleotides are TGTGCCAGCAGCCTCAACAGGGGGAACTATGGCTACACCTTC. This translates into CASSLNRGNYGYTF. The full variable domain, rest sourced from reference TRBV11-2 and TRBJ1-2, is EAGVAQSPRYKIIEKRQSVAFWCNPISGHATLYWYQQILGQGPKLLIQFQNNGVVDDSQLPKDRFSAERLKGVDSTLKIQPAKLEDSAVYLCASSLNRGNYGYTFGSGTRLTVV.

This clone was observed once. V gene TRBV6-1 combines with J gene TRBJ1-2; the match to TRBD1 covers 7 bases. V was clipped by 4 bases and J by 4 bases; unmatched bases: 3. CDR1 MNHNS and CDR2 SASEGT come from the germline V gene. The CDR3 has 13 amino acids. CDR3 protein: CASSARDSYGYTF. The CDR3 DNA reads as TGTGCCAGCAGTGCCCGGGACAGCTATGGCTACACCTTC.

The chain employs TRBV7-8 and TRBJ1-2, with unresolved D. The CDR3 totals 12 residues. Germline values: CDR1 SGHVS, CDR2 FQNEAQ. V was trimmed by 4 bases and J by 4 bases, leaving 7 bases between them. CDR3 sequence (DNA): TGTGCCAGCAGCTCCCTCGGCTATGGCTACACCTTC. It is translated as CASSSLGYGYTF.

Only one count was recorded for this clone. The J gene is TRBJ2-2, the V gene TRBV2; TRBD2 matches at 12 bases. The CDR3 spans 15 residues. Per the germline V gene, CDR1 is SNHLY and CDR2 is FYNNEI. V shed 6 bases and J 5 bases; nucleotides not matched to a gene: 4. DNA of the CDR3: TGTGCCAGCAGACGTACTAGCGGGAGGACCGGGGAGCTGTTTTTT. It yields the protein CASRRTSGRTGELFF.

The rearrangement joins TRBV6-6 to TRBJ1-2; no firm D call. Between the trimmed V and J ends, which lost 5 bases and 2 bases, there was a span of 9 bases. The germline V gene has CDR1 MNHNY and CDR2 SVGAGI (reference sequence). The CDR3 is 13 amino acids. CDR3 sequence: CASSQTLNYGYTF. As DNA, the CDR3 is TGTGCCAGCAGTCAGACACTAAACTATGGCTACACCTTC.

This chain joins TRBV9 and TRBJ2-1; 15 positions match TRBD2. The CDR3 loop spans 17 amino acids. The germline gives CDR1 SGDLS, CDR2 YYNGEE. Losses at the gene ends were 4 bases for V and 2 bases for J; bases not matched to a gene: 4. This chain's CDR3 is CASSIGTSGRPYNEQFF. Here the CDR3 DNA reads TGTGCCAGCAGCATAGGGACTAGCGGGAGGCCCTACAATGAGCAGTTCTTC. Using reference TRBV9 and TRBJ2-1 for the parts outside the CDR3, the full variable domain is DSGVTQTPKHLITATGQRVTLRCSPRSGDLSVYWYQQSLDQGLQFLIQYYNGEERAKGNILERFSAQQFPDLHSELNLSSLELGDSALYFCASSIGTSGRPYNEQFFGPGTRLTVL.

DNA for the CDR3: TGTGCCAGCAGTGGGGCGGCAGGGGGAGGCTCTGGGGCCAACGTCCTGACTTTC. Encoded protein: CASSGAAGGGSGANVLTF. The chain has TRBV6-4 and TRBJ2-6; D perhaps matches TRBD1 (7 bases). The CDR3 extends over 18 amino acids. Germline assignment: CDR1 MRHNA and CDR2 SNTAGT. Trimming stripped 4 bases from V and 0 bases from J, with 16 bases between.

The rearrangement uses TRBV29-1 and TRBJ2-3, with TRBD1 matching over 12 bases. Germline V lookup: CDR1 SQVTM, CDR2 ANQGSEA. This CDR3 is 16 amino acids long. J gave up 2 bases and V 2 bases, and 5 bases lay outside the gene matches. CDR3 DNA sequence: TGCAGCGTTGAAAATCCGGGACAGGGGGCCACAGATACGCAGTATTTT. It encodes CSVENPGQGATDTQYF.

There are a few counts of this clone. Written as DNA, the CDR3 is TGTGCCAGCAGAGGACACGCTAGTCCCGCTAGCGGAAAGAACAATGAGCAGTTCTTC. It codes for CASRGHASPASGKNNEQFF. The chain joins TRBV28 to TRBJ2-1, with 7 bases lining up with TRBD2. Germline CDR1 MDHEN, CDR2 SYDVKM. The trim removed 6 bases at V and 5 bases at J, leaving 22 bases unmatched. The CDR3 runs 19 residues.

V is TRBV7-3 and J is TRBJ1-1, with 8 bases fitting TRBD1. This CDR3 has 14 residues. The germline V gene has CDR1 SGHTA and CDR2 FQGTGA. J lost 10 bases, V lost 5 bases, and 12 bases had no gene match. This CDR3 is CASSPGQGEGGAFF. The CDR3, as DNA: TGTGCCAGCAGCCCTGGACAGGGAGAGGGTGGAGCTTTCTTT.